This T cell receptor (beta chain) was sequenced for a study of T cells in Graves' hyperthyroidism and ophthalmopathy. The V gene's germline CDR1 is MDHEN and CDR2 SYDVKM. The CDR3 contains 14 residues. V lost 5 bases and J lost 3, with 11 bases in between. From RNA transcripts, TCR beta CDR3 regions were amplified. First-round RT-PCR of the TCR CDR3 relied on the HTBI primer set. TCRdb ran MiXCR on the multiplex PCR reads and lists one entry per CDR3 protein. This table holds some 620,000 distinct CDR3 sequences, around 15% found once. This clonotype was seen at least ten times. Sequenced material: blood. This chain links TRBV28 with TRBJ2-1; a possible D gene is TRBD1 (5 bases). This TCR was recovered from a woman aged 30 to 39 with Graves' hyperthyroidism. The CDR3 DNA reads TGTGCCAGCAGTCCTCCCGACAGCTACAATGAGCAGTTCTTC. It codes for CASSPPDSYNEQFF.